This T cell receptor (beta chain) was identified in a study of PD-1 blockade in classical Hodgkin lymphoma. There was relapse after autologous stem cell transplantation in every patient, and there was variation in brentuximab vedotin exposure. Complete response, partial response or progressive disease was each patient's best response. This clone was counted a single time. Its target is unknown. Trimming removed 0 bases from V and 0 bases from J, with 8 bases in between. Germline lookup yields CDR1 LGHNT and CDR2 FRNRAP. The CDR3 length is 15 residues. Points from the study as a whole: At baseline, newly diagnosed patients reportedly showed less TCR diversity than healthy donors. By cycle point C4D1, TCR diversity had risen significantly in CD4+ cells (but not CD8+ cells).

The table came from immunoSEQ multiplex PCR; TCRdb's copy has only in-frame clones and leaves some out. The sample consists of 45,000 to 65,000 clones, 73% of them appearing once. The source material was peripheral blood mononuclear cells (PBMCs), sampled before the second cycle of nivolumab. The V gene is TRBV12-5, the J gene TRBJ1-2; D may be TRBD1 (5 bases). This sequence was found in a human donor with classical Hodgkin lymphoma. The CDR3 loop reads CASGLVRGTNYGYTF. DNA of the CDR3: TGTGCTAGTGGTTTGGTACGGGGCACTAACTATGGCTACACCTTC. The full variable domain, completed using reference TRBV12-5 and TRBJ1-2, is DARVTQTPRHKVTEMGQEVTMRCQPILGHNTVFWYRQTMMQGLELLAYFRNRAPLDDSGMPKDRFSAEMPDATLATLKIQPSEPRDSAVYFCASGLVRGTNYGYTFGSGTRLTVV.